One and the same sample provided the 16 T cell receptor beta chains below, sequenced in a study of Graves' ophthalmopathy and Graves' hyperthyroidism (dated by TCRdb to the late 2010s). The instrument was an Illumina HiSeq 2000. For repertoire sequencing, the TCR beta CDR3 regions were amplified from RNA transcripts. HTBI primers and the Qiagen OneStep RT-PCR kit were used in a first-round RT-PCR, which was followed by a second-round multiplex PCR, size selection and purification. TCRdb ran its own pipeline on the public reads, namely fastp trimming at Q25 and MiXCR clone calling, and kept in-frame beta chains. Each CDR3 protein appears once, grouped with its most common genes and DNA. Recorded for this sample are approximately 640,000 distinct CDR3 sequences; about 38% of them occurred a single time. The ten largest clones take up more than 3% of the sample. Sequenced input: peripheral blood. These TCRs come from an adult man with Graves' ophthalmopathy.

J is TRBJ1-1 and V is TRBV5-5; D is possibly TRBD1 (5 bases). The CDR3 has 15 amino acids. Trimming left V 4 bases short and J 6 bases short, with 19 bases between. Germline loops: CDR1 SGHKS, CDR2 YYEKEE (reference sequence). CDR3 protein: CASSIGTSGRAEAFF. In nucleotides, the CDR3 is TGTGCCAGCAGCATTGGGACTAGCGGGAGGGCTGAAGCTTTCTTT.

The chain uses TRBV2 and TRBJ1-2, with D perhaps TRBD1 (6 bases). Germline values: CDR1 SNHLY, CDR2 FYNNEI. The germline V and J ends were trimmed by 7 bases and 4 bases, with 10 bases remaining between them. The CDR3 has 12 residues. The CDR3 sequence: CASNEGGYGYTF. Here the CDR3 DNA reads TGTGCCAGCAATGAGGGGGGCTATGGCTACACCTTC. The complete variable domain, with remaining parts taken from reference TRBV2 and TRBJ1-2, reads EPEVTQTPSHQVTQMGQEVILRCVPISNHLYFYWYRQILGQKVEFLVSFYNNEISEKSEIFDDQFSVERPDGSNFTLKIRSTKLEDSAMYFCASNEGGYGYTFGSGTRLTVV.

This clonotype has at least ten counts. Here the CDR3 DNA reads TGCGCCAGCAGTGCATCCGGGACGTCACCCTACGAGCAGTACTTC. Its protein product is CASSASGTSPYEQYF. The chain couples TRBV10-2 to TRBJ2-7; D is perhaps TRBD1 or TRBD2 (5 bases each). Trimming left V 4 bases short and J 2 bases short, with 15 bases between. Germline V gene data show CDR1 as WSHSY and CDR2 as SAAADI. The CDR3 runs to 15 residues.

This clonotype was seen many times. The chain has TRBV25-1 and TRBJ1-1; D unclear. From germline, CDR1 is MGHDK and CDR2 SYGVNS. The CDR3 runs to 15 residues. With 2 bases removed from V and 1 base from J, the gap between germline ends came to 11 bases. CDR3 sequence reads: CASSEARRKNTEAFF. The CDR3 region has the DNA TGTGCCAGCAGTGAAGCGAGGCGGAAGAACACTGAAGCTTTCTTT.

This clonotype was recorded many times. The chain couples TRBV7-6 to TRBJ2-2; the D gene is possibly TRBD1 (5 bases). CDR1 SGHVS and CDR2 FNYEAQ come from the germline V gene. There are 11 residues in the CDR3. CDR3 coding DNA: TGTGTTTGGGGCGAAGCCGGGGAGCTGTTTTTT. Its protein is CVWGEAGELFF. The full variable domain, with the rest looked up from reference TRBV7-6 and TRBJ2-2, is GAGVSQSPRYKVTKRGQDVALRCDPISGHVSLYWYRQALGQGPEFLTYFNYEAQQDKSGLPNDRFSAERPEGSISTLTIQRTEQRDSAMYRCVWGEAGELFFGEGSRLTVL.

On this clonotype itself: Relative to the germline gene, one junction end is altered; a read error may explain this. The V and J genes are TRBV7-9 and TRBJ2-5, with TRBD2 matching 11 bases. This CDR3 region has 18 residues. Germline V CDR1 and CDR2: SEHNR, FQNEAQ (reference sequence). CDR3: CASSDLGLAESSQEAQYF. The CDR3 bases are TGCGCCAGCAGCGATCTGGGACTAGCGGAGAGCTCCCAAGAGGCCCAGTACTTC.

Comment on this clonotype: A much larger clonotype is one base distant, so this may be a read error. The chain uses TRBV19 and TRBJ1-1, with D perhaps TRBD1 (6 bases). Germline values: CDR1 LNHDA, CDR2 SQIVND (reference sequence). This CDR3 contains 13 residues. CDR3 DNA: TGTGCCGGTAGCAGACAGGAAAGGACTGAAGCTTTCTTT. Translating gives CAGSRQERTEAFF.

This clonotype showed up many times. V and J are TRBV5-6 and TRBJ1-6; a weak D match, TRBD1 (6 bases). Per germline, CDR1 SGHDT and CDR2 YYEEEE. The germline V and J ends were trimmed by 0 bases and 8 bases, with 12 bases remaining between them. The CDR3 sequence is 15 residues long. CDR3 DNA sequence: TGTGCCAGCAGCTTGGTAACGGGGGCGCATTCACCCCTCCACTTT. Translated: CASSLVTGAHSPLHF.

CDR3 nucleotides: TGTGCCACCAGCAGCCCCTCGGGGGGAGCCAATCAGCCCCAGCATTTT. Translating it yields CATSSPSGGANQPQHF. The rearrangement links TRBV15 to TRBJ1-5; tentative D call: TRBD1 (5 bases). The V and J ends lost 3 bases and 3 bases respectively, with 15 bases between them. Germline loops: CDR1 LNHNV, CDR2 YYDKDF (reference sequence). There are 16 residues in the CDR3.

V gene TRBV10-3 combines with J gene TRBJ2-5; 7 nucleotides agree with TRBD2. The V and J ends lost 11 bases and 1 base, in that order; junction bases with no gene match: 7. From germline, CDR1 is ENHRY and CDR2 SYGVKD. The CDR3 has 13 amino acids. CDR3 nucleotide sequence: TGTGCCGAAAGTGGGGGGGGCCAAGAGACCCAGTACTTC. Translated, it gives CAESGGGQETQYF.

CDR3: CATGARGQNQPQYF. As DNA, the CDR3 is TGTGCCACCGGGGCCAGAGGGCAAAATCAGCCCCAGTACTTC. The J gene is TRBJ2-5, the V gene TRBV24-1; D is possibly TRBD1 or TRBD2 (5 bases each). CDR3 length: 14 residues. Trimming stripped 9 bases from V and 9 bases from J, with 22 bases between. Per the germline V gene, CDR1 is KGHDR and CDR2 is SFDVKD.

The chain carries TRBV10-3 and TRBJ1-4; 7 bases match TRBD1. V was clipped by 6 bases and J by 7 bases; unmatched bases: 2. The germline gives CDR1 ENHRY, CDR2 SYGVKD. The CDR3 loop spans 12 amino acids. The CDR3 here is CAIRTGSEKLFF. In DNA, the CDR3 is TGTGCCATCAGGACAGGGAGTGAAAAACTGTTTTTT.

This rearrangement joins TRBV5-1 to TRBJ2-7; 8 nucleotides agree with TRBD1. V was pared by 4 bases and J by 1 base, with 10 bases of the junction left unmatched. Germline CDR1 reads SGHRS; CDR2 reads YFSETQ. CDR3 length: 16 residues. The CDR3 protein is CASSPQGDRISYEQYF. The CDR3 region has the DNA TGCGCCAGCAGCCCCCAGGGGGACAGGATTTCCTACGAGCAGTACTTC.

There are a few counts of this clonotype. This sequence joins TRBV29-1 and TRBJ1-1; D is undetermined. Germline V CDR1 and CDR2: SQVTM, ANQGSEA. With 6 bases removed from V and 2 bases from J, the gap between germline ends came to 10 bases. The CDR3 runs to 12 residues. CDR3 sequence (DNA): TGCAGCGTGACTTTAGTAAACACTGAAGCTTTCTTT. It translates to CSVTLVNTEAFF.

This sequence joins TRBV19 and TRBJ2-7; D may be TRBD1 (5 bases). The V gene lost 11 bases and the J gene lost 3 bases, with 14 bases spanning the gap. The germline V gene has CDR1 LNHDA and CDR2 SQIVND (reference sequence). The CDR3 contains 12 residues. In nucleotides, the CDR3 is TGTGCCTGGAGTAGGGGCAGCTACGAGCAGTACTTC. This codes for CAWSRGSYEQYF. Together with reference TRBV19 and TRBJ2-7, the CDR3 gives the full variable domain: DGGITQSPKYLFRKEGQNVTLSCEQNLNHDAMYWYRQDPGQGLRLIYYSQIVNDFQKGDIAEGYSVSREKKESFPLTVTSAQKNPTAFYLCAWSRGSYEQYFGPGTRLTVT.

This clonotype was recorded a few times. This chain joins TRBV7-6 and TRBJ2-7; 10 positions match TRBD2. Germline V gives CDR1 SGHVS, CDR2 FNYEAQ. The ends lost 6 bases at V and 0 bases at J; junction bases unmatched: 8. The CDR3 totals 16 residues. In DNA form, the CDR3 reads TGTGCCAGCAGTTATCTAGCGGGAGTCCACTCCTACGAGCAGTACTTC. Translation gives CASSYLAGVHSYEQYF. The full variable domain, completed using reference TRBV7-6 and TRBJ2-7, is GAGVSQSPRYKVTKRGQDVALRCDPISGHVSLYWYRQALGQGPEFLTYFNYEAQQDKSGLPNDRFSAERPEGSISTLTIQRTEQRDSAMYRCASSYLAGVHSYEQYFGPGTRLTVT.